This T cell receptor (beta chain) is drawn from a study of T cell repertoires in cytomegalovirus infection. Background on the study: CMV epitopes used comprised recently identified HLA-C-restricted ones and well-studied HLA-B-restricted ones. Indications of both CMV infection and matching HLA type were provided by public TCR beta signatures.

This clonotype has just one count. What it recognizes is unknown. TCRdb recomputed calls from the reads with MiXCR, one row per CDR3 protein. Altogether about half a million distinct CDR3 sequences are present, around 35% being singletons, with the ten largest covering 15% to 20%. Study-level points and caveats: CMV-specific HLA-C-restricted TCR beta clonotypes dominated the ex vivo response. Frequencies of public TCR beta families were cumulated, and this identified carriers of CMV plus the relevant HLA.

The clonotype was recovered from a human donor in good health (CMV status not recorded). Some clones in this sample may be carry-over from other donors' samples. The source material was cultured PBMCs, sampled from culture after CMV antigen stimulation.

CDR3 nucleotides: TGCGCCAGCAGCTCTCATGATGACTGGGACTATGGCTACACCTTC. The encoded protein is CASSSHDDWDYGYTF. This rearrangement joins TRBV4-1 to TRBJ1-2, with unresolved D. V was cut by 5 bases and J by 3 bases, with 16 bases left in between. The CDR3 length is 15 residues. Germline lookup yields CDR1 MGHRA and CDR2 YSYEKL.